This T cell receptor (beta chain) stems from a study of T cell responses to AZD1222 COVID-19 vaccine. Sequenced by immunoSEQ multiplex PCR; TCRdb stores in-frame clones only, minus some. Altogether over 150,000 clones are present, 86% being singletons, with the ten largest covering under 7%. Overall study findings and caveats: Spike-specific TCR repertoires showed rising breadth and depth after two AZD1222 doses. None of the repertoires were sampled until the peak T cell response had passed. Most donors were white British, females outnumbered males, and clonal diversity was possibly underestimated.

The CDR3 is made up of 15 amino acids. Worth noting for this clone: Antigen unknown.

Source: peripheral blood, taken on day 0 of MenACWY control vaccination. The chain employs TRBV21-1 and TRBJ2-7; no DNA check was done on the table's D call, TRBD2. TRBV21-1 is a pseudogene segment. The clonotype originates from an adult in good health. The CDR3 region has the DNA TGTGCCAGCAGCACTAGGACTAGCTCCCCCTACGAGCAGTACTTC. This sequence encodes CASSTRTSSPYEQYF.